Shown below are 20 T cell receptor beta chains from a single sample sequenced in a study of T cell responses to AZD1222 COVID-19 vaccine. The repertoire was sequenced with immunoSEQ multiplex PCR; TCRdb's copy has only in-frame clones and lacks some. The sample lists roughly 140,000 clones, around nine tenths occurring once. Source: peripheral blood, taken after recovery from COVID-19. The source of these receptors is an adult who had recovered from COVID-19.

The chain joins TRBV29-1 to TRBJ1-1; D remains ambiguous. Germline lookup yields CDR1 SQVTM and CDR2 ANQGSEA. The CDR3 runs 11 residues. V lost 4 bases to trimming and J lost 8 bases, with 11 bases between them. CDR3 coding DNA: TGCAGCGTTGTGGCGACGGGGGAAGCTTTCTTT. Translating gives CSVVATGEAFF.

By its share, this clone is medium-sized. The chain couples TRBV6-2 or TRBV6-3 to TRBJ2-3; the match to TRBD2 covers 13 bases. The CDR3 has 17 amino acids. In germline, CDR1 is MNHEY, CDR2 SVGEGT. With V trimmed by 4 bases and J by 2 bases, 6 bases remained unmatched. The CDR3: CASSFETSGGITDTQYF. As DNA, the CDR3 is TGTGCCAGCAGTTTCGAGACTAGCGGGGGGATCACAGATACGCAGTATTTT.

Here the CDR3 DNA reads TGTGCCAGCAGCTCAGGGGCCGCTTCCAATGAGCAGTTCTTC. It specifies CASSSGAASNEQFF. V and J are TRBV7-3 and TRBJ2-1; D may be TRBD1 (6 bases). The CDR3 has 14 amino acids. The V gene's germline CDR1 is SGHTA and CDR2 FQGTGA. The V end was cut by 4 bases, the J end by 6 bases, with 13 bases between. The complete variable domain, with remaining parts taken from reference TRBV7-3 and TRBJ2-1, reads GAGVSQTPSNKVTEKGKYVELRCDPISGHTALYWYRQSLGQGPEFLIYFQGTGAADDSGLPNDRFFAVRPEGSVSTLKIQRTERGDSAVYLCASSSGAASNEQFFGPGTRLTVL.

This sequence joins TRBV27 and TRBJ1-1, with unresolved D. V lost 2 bases, J lost 2 bases, and 6 bases lay in between. CDR3 length: 13 amino acids. Germline V CDR1 and CDR2: MNHEY, SMNVEV (reference sequence). In DNA, the CDR3 is TGTGCCAGCAGTTTAAGAATAAACACTGAAGCTTTCTTT. Translating gives CASSLRINTEAFF.

The V gene is TRBV9, the J gene TRBJ2-1; tentatively, D is TRBD2 (6 bases). Germline-derived CDR1 and CDR2 are SGDLS and YYNGEE. The CDR3 extends over 15 amino acids. The germline V and J ends were trimmed by 0 bases and 3 bases, with 10 bases remaining between them. The CDR3 region is CASSVVEAGYNEQFF. CDR3 in DNA: TGTGCCAGCAGCGTAGTAGAAGCGGGCTACAATGAGCAGTTCTTC.

V gene TRBV4-3 combines with J gene TRBJ1-5; D is unclear. CDR1 is LGHNA and CDR2 is YSLEER in the germline V gene. The V end lost 1 base, the J end lost 3 bases, and 4 bases lay between the germline ends. This CDR3 is built from 13 residues. The CDR3 coding sequence is TGCGCCAGCAGCCAAGGTCCCAATCAGCCCCAGCATTTT. It encodes CASSQGPNQPQHF.

This chain links TRBV24-1 with TRBJ2-1; 7 bases agree with TRBD1. Per the germline V gene, CDR1 is KGHDR and CDR2 is SFDVKD. V was pared by 1 base and J by 10 bases, with 9 bases of the junction left unmatched. There are 15 residues in the CDR3. CDR3 sequence (DNA): TGTGCCACCAGTGATTTAGCGACAGGGATAGGAGAGCAGTTCTTC. As protein: CATSDLATGIGEQFF.

This clone was observed once. Other DNA sequences from this sample encode an identical CDR3 as well. The V call is TRBV3-1 (or the pseudogene TRBV3-2), the J call TRBJ2-7, with D possibly called TRBD1 or TRBD2 (5 bases each). Trimming stripped 3 bases from V and 6 bases from J, with 9 bases between. The CDR3 runs to 12 residues. In germline, CDR1 is LGHDT, CDR2 YNNKEL (reference sequence). The CDR3 protein is CASSQSGGEQYF. CDR3 nucleotides: TGTGCCAGCAGCCAGTCTGGGGGCGAGCAGTACTTC.

J is TRBJ1-4 and V is TRBV2, with TRBD1 matching 9 bases. Trimming cost V 9 bases and J 10 bases; bases outside gene matches: 9. CDR3 length equals 13 residues. Germline V gene sequence: CDR1 SNHLY, CDR2 FYNNEI. CDR3 amino acids: CARSGQGSRKLFF. The CDR3 DNA reads as TGTGCCAGATCGGGACAGGGAAGTCGAAAACTGTTTTTT.

The genes are TRBV3-1 (or the pseudogene TRBV3-2) and TRBJ2-7, with a tentative D call TRBD2 (5 bases). Germline assignment: CDR1 LGHDT and CDR2 YNNKEL (reference sequence). V gave up 0 bases and J gave up 1 base, with 10 bases separating them. This CDR3 has 15 residues. Here the CDR3 DNA reads TGTGCCAGCAGCCAAGATGTGGACTGGTCCTACGAGCAGTACTTC. It encodes CASSQDVDWSYEQYF.

The chain combines TRBV7-2 with TRBJ1-5; 7 nucleotides match TRBD1. The CDR3 runs to 14 residues. Germline V gene sequence: CDR1 SGHTA, CDR2 FQGNSA. J lost 6 bases, V lost 5 bases, and 7 bases had no gene match. CDR3: CASSIKGAGQPQHF. Written as DNA, the CDR3 is TGTGCCAGCAGCATAAAGGGGGCAGGTCAGCCCCAGCATTTT.

The gene calls are TRBV14 and TRBJ1-1; D call uncertain. Germline CDR1 is SGHDN and CDR2 is FVKESK. Trimming removed 1 base from V and 3 bases from J, with 18 bases in between. This CDR3 is built from 17 residues. In DNA, the CDR3 is TGTGCCAGCAGCCAAGTGGCGGGCACCCTGGAGGACACTGAAGCTTTCTTT. Translation gives CASSQVAGTLEDTEAFF.

The V gene is TRBV3-1 (or the pseudogene TRBV3-2), the J gene TRBJ1-1; D is perhaps TRBD1 (6 bases). This CDR3 region has 14 residues. Trimming shortened V by 7 bases and J by 3 bases, and 15 bases separated the two germline ends. Germline CDR1 reads LGHDT; CDR2 reads YNNKEL (reference sequence). The CDR3 DNA sequence: TGTGCCAGCACCAGAACAGGGCTGGACACTGAAGCTTTCTTT. As protein: CASTRTGLDTEAFF.

The chain recombines TRBV14 with TRBJ1-1; perhaps TRBD1 as D (5 bases). V gave up 4 bases and J gave up 0 bases, with 9 bases separating them. The CDR3 consists of 14 residues. CDR1 and CDR2 (germline): SGHDN, FVKESK. CDR3 DNA sequence: TGTGCCAGCAGCCTCCGGACATTGAACACTGAAGCTTTCTTT. Amino acids: CASSLRTLNTEAFF.

The rearrangement links TRBV12-5 to TRBJ1-3; 12 bases agree with TRBD1. Germline CDR1 and CDR2: LGHNT and FRNRAP. V shed 2 bases and J 2 bases; nucleotides not matched to a gene: 10. CDR3 length equals 19 residues. CDR3 nucleotide sequence: TGTGCTAGTGGTTTGCCCCGGGACAGGGGGCAGAGGGCTGGAAACACCATATATTTT. Its translation: CASGLPRDRGQRAGNTIYF.

This chain connects TRBV5-6 to TRBJ2-7; D ambiguous. Per the germline V gene, CDR1 is SGHDT and CDR2 is YYEEEE. CDR3 size: 15 residues. V was trimmed by 1 base and J by 3 bases, leaving 14 bases between them. The CDR3 nucleotides are TGTGCCAGCAGCTTGTGGCAGCCTGGTGTCTACGAGCAGTACTTC. It encodes CASSLWQPGVYEQYF.

This chain joins TRBV23-1 and TRBJ2-7; D remains unclear. TRBV23-1 is an open reading frame whose function is uncertain. Trimming took 2 bases from V and 5 from J, leaving 13 bases between them. The CDR3 runs 14 residues. The chain's CDR3 is CASSQGPDFNEQYF. CDR3 DNA: TGCGCCAGCAGTCAAGGGCCAGACTTCAACGAGCAGTACTTC.

The chain recombines TRBV10-1 with TRBJ2-2; no clear D gene. Germline V gene lookup returns CDR1 WNHNN and CDR2 SYGVQD (reference sequence). V shed 3 bases and J shed 4 bases, with 6 bases lying between them. The CDR3 is 13 amino acids. The CDR3: CASSDLITGELFF. The CDR3 coding sequence is TGCGCCAGCAGTGACCTGATCACCGGGGAGCTGTTTTTT.

The chain uses TRBV19 and TRBJ2-1, with TRBD1 as a possible D gene (6 bases). Trimming removed 2 bases at V and 7 bases at J, with 15 bases between. Per the germline V gene, CDR1 is LNHDA and CDR2 is SQIVND (reference sequence). This CDR3 has 15 amino acids. CDR3 nucleotides: TGTGCCAGTAGTATAAGTGGGGGCAATTATAATGAGCAGTTCTTC. Its protein product is CASSISGGNYNEQFF.

This sequence joins TRBV6-2 or TRBV6-3 and TRBJ2-5, with TRBD2 identical over 8 bases. CDR3 size: 15 residues. Germline V gives CDR1 MNHEY, CDR2 SVGEGT. Trimming cost V 4 bases and J 3 bases; bases outside gene matches: 7. CDR3 DNA sequence: TGTGCCAGCAGTTCTCGGGGGGGCCGGGAAGAGACCCAGTACTTC. Translation: CASSSRGGREETQYF.